The entry that follows covers one TCR beta chain sequence. The antigen remains unidentified. The PCR had 60 Vbeta and 13 Jbeta primers. The table came from immunoSEQ multiplex PCR; TCRdb's copy has only in-frame clones and leaves some out. The sample contains about 270,000 clones, roughly two thirds of which appear only once. These data are taken from a study of cytomegalovirus exposure and HLA in healthy donors. Whole-study findings and limits: Analyzed later, association rates of TCRs varied across HLA loci, with DRB1 most and HLA-C fewest. Later examination showed HLA-associated TCR beta chains had greater clonal expansion than equally common others.

CDR3 length: 14 amino acids. V was clipped by 4 bases and J by 4 bases; unmatched bases: 4. Per germline, CDR1 MGHRA and CDR2 YSYEKL. This sequence originates from a female donor in good health and CMV-seronegative. This chain uses TRBV4-1 with TRBJ1-2; 9 bases map to TRBD1. What was sequenced was PBMCs. This chain's CDR3 is CASSPGTGPYGYTF. CDR3 in DNA: TGCGCCAGCAGCCCAGGGACAGGGCCCTATGGCTACACCTTC.